This entry lists 32 T cell receptor beta chains sequenced from one sample in a study of CD8 T cells in ankylosing spondylitis. TCRdb processed the 5' RACE reads anew with MiXCR; each CDR3 protein has one entry. The data hold under 200,000 distinct CDR3 sequences, with 10% to 15% observed a single time. Sequenced input: blood, either unsorted or a sorted T cell fraction (not recorded which). Receptors were obtained from a female donor with ankylosing spondylitis or in good health (not recorded which).

This clonotype came up many times. The rearrangement links TRBV12-3 or TRBV12-4 to TRBJ1-1; TRBD1 is a possible D gene (5 bases). CDR3 length: 14 residues. V shed 7 bases and J shed 5 bases, with 17 bases lying between them. CDR3 amino acids: CASTLGASGTEAFF. CDR3 sequence (DNA): TGTGCCAGCACCCTCGGGGCCTCGGGGACTGAAGCTTTCTTT.

This clonotype was detected ten times or more. The chain employs TRBV20-1 and TRBJ2-5, with unresolved D. Germline V gives CDR1 DFQATT, CDR2 SNEGSKA (reference sequence). CDR3 length: 15 residues. Trimming cost V 1 base and J 0 bases, with 12 bases left between them. CDR3 amino acids: CSARGQIGYQETQYF. As DNA, the CDR3 is TGCAGTGCTAGAGGTCAGATAGGGTACCAAGAGACCCAGTACTTC.

This clonotype appeared many times. The CDR3 reads CASSSGTGVKNIQYF. CDR3 DNA: TGTGCCAGCAGTTCCGGGACAGGGGTTAAAAACATTCAGTACTTC. J is TRBJ2-4 and V is TRBV7-2, with TRBD1 identical over 10 bases. The CDR3 is made up of 15 amino acids. Germline-derived CDR1 and CDR2 are SGHTA and FQGNSA. Trimming removed 6 bases from V and 4 bases from J; junction bases left unmatched: 6. The whole variable domain, filled in from reference TRBV7-2 and TRBJ2-4, reads GAGVSQSPSNKVTEKGKDVELRCDPISGHTALYWYRQSLGQGLEFLIYFQGNSAPDKSGLPSDRFSAERTGGSVSTLTIQRTQQEDSAVYLCASSSGTGVKNIQYFGAGTRLSVL.

This clonotype was observed a handful of times. This chain uses TRBV11-2 with TRBJ2-1; tentatively, D is TRBD1 (5 bases). Germline V gives CDR1 SGHAT, CDR2 FQNNGV. Trimming removed 1 base from V and 10 bases from J, with 17 bases in between. CDR3 length: 15 residues. This chain's CDR3 is CASSLVLGHRGEQFF. The CDR3 region has the DNA TGTGCCAGCAGCTTAGTATTGGGCCATAGGGGAGAGCAGTTCTTC.

This clonotype showed up just a few times. The chain is built from TRBV7-9 and TRBJ1-1; 11 bases line up with TRBD1. Germline-derived CDR1 and CDR2 are SEHNR and FQNEAQ (reference sequence). There are 17 residues in the CDR3. V gave up 6 bases and J gave up 5 bases; unmatched junction bases: 14. CDR3 protein: CASSPPGQGGVRTEAFF. The CDR3 DNA is TGTGCCAGCAGTCCTCCGGGACAGGGGGGCGTTCGGACTGAAGCTTTCTTT.

This clonotype was seen repeatedly, ten times or more. J is TRBJ1-5 and V is TRBV7-2, with D hard to call. The V end lost 1 base, the J end lost 3 bases, and 10 bases lay between the germline ends. Germline V gives CDR1 SGHTA, CDR2 FQGNSA. This CDR3 spans 15 amino acids. Written as DNA, the CDR3 is TGTGCCAGCAGCTTAGGCGTAGGGCTCAATCAGCCCCAGCATTTT. Residues: CASSLGVGLNQPQHF. Variable domain in full (rest from reference TRBV7-2 and TRBJ1-5): GAGVSQSPSNKVTEKGKDVELRCDPISGHTALYWYRQSLGQGLEFLIYFQGNSAPDKSGLPSDRFSAERTGGSVSTLTIQRTQQEDSAVYLCASSLGVGLNQPQHFGDGTRLSIL.

This clonotype was detected many times. The genes are TRBV4-1 and TRBJ1-3; D not resolved. This CDR3 spans 13 amino acids. Between the trimmed V and J ends, which lost 5 bases and 0 bases, there was a span of 5 bases. Germline loops: CDR1 MGHRA, CDR2 YSYEKL. The DNA for the CDR3 is TGCGCCAGCAGCTCTACCTCTGGAAACACCATATATTTT. It yields the protein CASSSTSGNTIYF.

This clonotype was picked up a small number of times. The V call is TRBV7-9, the J call TRBJ1-6, with unresolved D. The ends were cut back, 1 base at V and 7 bases at J, with 5 bases in the middle. Germline V gives CDR1 SEHNR, CDR2 FQNEAQ (reference sequence). The CDR3 runs 13 residues. This CDR3 reads CASSLERNSPLHF. CDR3 in DNA: TGTGCCAGCAGCTTAGAGCGAAATTCACCCCTCCACTTT.

As concerns this clonotype: This may arise from a read error, as a much more abundant clone is one base away. The genes are TRBV4-3 and TRBJ2-1, with a possible D match to TRBD2 (6 bases). Germline CDR1 LGHNA, CDR2 YSLEER. Deletions cut 4 bases from V and 5 bases from J, with 15 bases between. The CDR3 runs 15 residues. CDR3 loop: CASSLAELLNNEQFF. DNA for the CDR3: TGCGCCAGCAGCCTAGCGGAGCTATTGAACAATGAGCAGTTCTTC.

This clonotype was detected a few times. This sequence joins TRBV29-1 and TRBJ2-1; 8 positions match TRBD1. The germline gives CDR1 SQVTM, CDR2 ANQGSEA. The CDR3 is 17 amino acids. The V gene end was trimmed by 3 bases and the J gene end by 6 bases; junction bases not matched to a gene: 16. CDR3 in amino acids: CSVDRAGGASWINEQFF. The CDR3 DNA sequence: TGCAGCGTTGACCGGGCAGGGGGCGCATCATGGATCAATGAGCAGTTCTTC.

This clonotype has at least ten counts. The chain is built from TRBV10-3 and TRBJ2-3; D gene ambiguous. Germline V gives CDR1 ENHRY, CDR2 SYGVKD. The CDR3 is made up of 15 amino acids. Between the trimmed V and J ends, which lost 4 bases and 3 bases, there was a span of 14 bases. This CDR3 is CAISVKVVDTDTQYF. Written as DNA, the CDR3 is TGTGCCATCAGTGTGAAGGTCGTGGATACAGATACGCAGTATTTT.

At least ten counts were recorded for this clonotype. The chain joins TRBV5-1 to TRBJ2-7; 8 nucleotides line up with TRBD1. Germline V gene data show CDR1 as SGHRS and CDR2 as YFSETQ. This CDR3 region has 14 residues. V trimming: 5 bases; J trimming: 2 bases; junction bases outside the gene matches: 6. CDR3 sequence (DNA): TGCGCCAGCAGTTGGGACAGGATAACCTACGAGCAGTACTTC. Amino acids: CASSWDRITYEQYF.

This clonotype was picked up many times. The gene calls are TRBV5-1 and TRBJ2-1, with 7 bases identical to TRBD1. The CDR3 extends over 14 amino acids. Trimming cost V 4 bases and J 7 bases; bases outside gene matches: 8. Looked up from germline, CDR1 is SGHRS and CDR2 is YFSETQ. As DNA, the CDR3 is TGCGCCAGCAGCCCAGACAGGGCCCGGAATGAGCAGTTCTTC. It specifies CASSPDRARNEQFF.

This clonotype has at least ten counts. This chain joins TRBV28 and TRBJ2-3; D is perhaps TRBD1 or TRBD2 (5 bases each). Germline V CDR1 and CDR2: MDHEN, SYDVKM. The CDR3 consists of 15 residues. The germline V and J ends were trimmed by 8 bases and 2 bases, with 17 bases remaining between them. CDR3 DNA: TGTGCCAGCTCAAACCCCAGCGGACACACAGATACGCAGTATTTT. It codes for CASSNPSGHTDTQYF.

There are many counts of this clonotype. CDR3 residues: CASSRVGVAARDTQYF. CDR3 coding DNA: TGTGCCAGCAGCAGAGTGGGGGTCGCGGCTAGAGATACGCAGTATTTT. The chain recombines TRBV7-2 with TRBJ2-3; tentatively, D is TRBD1 or TRBD2 (5 bases each). The V gene's germline CDR1 is SGHTA and CDR2 FQGNSA. V shed 5 bases and J shed 5 bases, with 20 bases lying between them. This CDR3 is built from 16 residues. The variable domain in full, completed from reference TRBV7-2 and TRBJ2-3, reads GAGVSQSPSNKVTEKGKDVELRCDPISGHTALYWYRQSLGQGLEFLIYFQGNSAPDKSGLPSDRFSAERTGGSVSTLTIQRTQQEDSAVYLCASSRVGVAARDTQYFGPGTRLTVL.

Many counts were recorded for this clonotype. The rearrangement joins TRBV7-8 to TRBJ2-5; D is tentatively TRBD1 or TRBD2 (5 bases each). The CDR3 totals 15 residues. Germline V lookup: CDR1 SGHVS, CDR2 FQNEAQ. V was shortened by 4 bases and J by 1 base, with 13 bases between the two germline ends. This CDR3 is CASSSPGRTQETQYF. The CDR3, as DNA: TGTGCCAGCAGCTCCCCGGGACGGACCCAAGAGACCCAGTACTTC.

The table lists this clonotype with many counts. The V and J genes are TRBV20-1 and TRBJ2-1; TRBD1 might be the D (5 bases). The germline V gene encodes CDR1 DFQATT and CDR2 SNEGSKA (reference sequence). The CDR3 has 16 amino acids. Trimming pared 5 bases from V and 1 base from J, leaving 18 bases between. CDR3 loop: CSAEKRTFPSYNEQFF. The CDR3 DNA follows: TGCAGTGCTGAAAAGAGGACATTCCCGTCCTACAATGAGCAGTTCTTC.

The genes are TRBV12-3 or TRBV12-4 and TRBJ2-6; 8 positions agree with TRBD2. This CDR3 comprises 17 residues. V shed 8 bases, J shed 0 bases, and the junction held 9 bases outside the gene matches. The CDR3 spells CASRGGLIGSGANVLTF. The CDR3, as DNA: TGTGCCAGCCGCGGGGGGTTAATTGGCTCTGGGGCCAACGTCCTGACTTTC.

V is TRBV11-1 and J is TRBJ2-2; the match to TRBD2 covers 11 bases. From germline, CDR1 is SGHAT and CDR2 FQDESV (reference sequence). Trimming took 5 bases from V and 5 from J; bases not matched to a gene: 16. The CDR3 extends over 19 amino acids. The CDR3: CASSQGPMRLAGITGELFF. CDR3 nucleotides: TGTGCCAGCAGCCAAGGCCCGATGAGACTAGCGGGAATAACCGGGGAGCTGTTTTTT.

This clonotype came up many times. The CDR3 DNA reads as TGCGCCAGCAGCTTGGGAGTCAGGGGCGCGAACACCGGGGAGCTGTTTTTT. Amino acids: CASSLGVRGANTGELFF. This rearrangement joins TRBV5-1 to TRBJ2-2; D might be TRBD1 (6 bases). Germline V lookup: CDR1 SGHRS, CDR2 YFSETQ. Trimming stripped 0 bases from V and 0 bases from J, with 12 bases between. This CDR3 spans 17 amino acids.

This clonotype was counted ten times or more. The chain recombines TRBV7-9 with TRBJ2-5; possibly TRBD2 for D (6 bases). V was pared by 1 base and J by 4 bases, with 10 bases between. From germline, CDR1 is SEHNR and CDR2 FQNEAQ (reference sequence). This CDR3 is built from 14 residues. CDR3: CASSLVLGGETQYF. The CDR3 region has the DNA TGTGCCAGCAGCTTAGTCTTGGGGGGAGAGACCCAGTACTTC.

There are a few counts of this clonotype. The rearrangement uses TRBV20-1 and TRBJ1-2; D not certain. Looked up from germline, CDR1 is DFQATT and CDR2 is SNEGSKA (reference sequence). This CDR3 contains 12 residues. V was clipped by 3 bases and J by 4 bases, with 9 bases between them. The CDR3 spells CSASPRSYGYTF. The CDR3 DNA sequence: TGCAGTGCTAGCCCGCGGAGCTATGGCTACACCTTC.

At least ten counts were recorded for this clonotype. This chain links TRBV9 with TRBJ2-3; TRBD2 aligns across 9 bases. The CDR3 covers 16 residues. V trimming: 0 bases; J trimming: 6 bases; junction bases outside the gene matches: 8. Per the germline V gene, CDR1 is SGDLS and CDR2 is YYNGEE. CDR3 coding DNA: TGTGCCAGCAGCGTAGCCGGGACTAGCTGGGCGGATACGCAGTATTTT. It specifies CASSVAGTSWADTQYF.

This clonotype was counted ten times or more. This rearrangement joins TRBV20-1 to TRBJ2-3; perhaps TRBD2 as D (6 bases). The germline CDR1 and CDR2 sequences are DFQATT and SNEGSKA (reference sequence). V gave up 0 bases and J gave up 1 base, with 14 bases separating them. This CDR3 spans 16 amino acids. CDR3 sequence reads: CSARDVGSGRTDTQYF. The CDR3 DNA reads as TGCAGTGCTAGAGATGTGGGTAGCGGACGCACAGATACGCAGTATTTT.

This clonotype was seen more than once but under ten times. V is TRBV12-5 and J is TRBJ2-7; D is tentatively TRBD1 or TRBD2 (5 bases each). Germline loops: CDR1 LGHNT, CDR2 FRNRAP. V was cut by 3 bases and J by 2 bases, with 11 bases left in between. This CDR3 is 14 amino acids long. As DNA, the CDR3 is TGTGCTAGTGGTTTAAGAGGGGCTGCCTACGAGCAGTACTTC. Translating gives CASGLRGAAYEQYF.

This clonotype was seen only a few times. This chain links TRBV7-2 with TRBJ1-1; D might be TRBD1 (5 bases). The length of the CDR3 is 14 residues. Germline V gene sequence: CDR1 SGHTA, CDR2 FQGNSA. V shed 8 bases and J shed 4 bases, with 17 bases lying between them. DNA for the CDR3: TGTGCCAGCTCGAGCGGAGGGGAGGGCACTGAAGCTTTCTTT. Encoded protein: CASSSGGEGTEAFF.

This clonotype came up many times. The J gene is TRBJ2-7, the V gene TRBV27, with 7 nucleotides matching TRBD1. The junction had 13 bases not matched to a gene; V was cut back by 6 bases and J by 2 bases. There are 16 residues in the CDR3. CDR1 MNHEY and CDR2 SMNVEV come from the germline V gene (reference sequence). The chain's CDR3 is CASSSHPQGWAYEQYF. The CDR3, as DNA: TGTGCCAGCAGCTCCCATCCACAGGGGTGGGCCTACGAGCAGTACTTC.

This clonotype was observed many times. The chain employs TRBV9 and TRBJ2-3; no definite D call. The CDR3 totals 15 residues. Between the trimmed V and J ends, which lost 0 bases and 5 bases, there was a span of 13 bases. The V gene's germline CDR1 is SGDLS and CDR2 YYNGEE. CDR3 sequence reads: CASSVDYLSRDTQYF. The CDR3 DNA reads TGTGCCAGCAGCGTAGACTATTTATCTCGAGATACGCAGTATTTT.

V gene TRBV10-3 combines with J gene TRBJ1-4, with 7 bases lining up with TRBD1. This CDR3 comprises 15 residues. The germline CDR1 and CDR2 sequences are ENHRY and SYGVKD. Trimming removed 2 bases from V and 5 bases from J; junction bases left unmatched: 5. CDR3 DNA sequence: TGTGCCATCAGTGAGGTGACAGGGCGGAATGAAAAACTGTTTTTT. This gives the protein CAISEVTGRNEKLFF.

This clonotype was observed a handful of times. The gene calls are TRBV7-2 and TRBJ2-3; 8 bases are a match to TRBD2. Germline V gene data show CDR1 as SGHTA and CDR2 as FQGNSA. The CDR3 spans 15 residues. Losses at the gene ends were 2 bases for V and 4 bases for J; bases not matched to a gene: 5. The CDR3 DNA is TGTGCCAGCAGCTTAACGGGAGGGTCCGCAGATACGCAGTATTTT. Translating it yields CASSLTGGSADTQYF. Together with reference TRBV7-2 and TRBJ2-3, the CDR3 gives the full variable domain: GAGVSQSPSNKVTEKGKDVELRCDPISGHTALYWYRQSLGQGLEFLIYFQGNSAPDKSGLPSDRFSAERTGGSVSTLTIQRTQQEDSAVYLCASSLTGGSADTQYFGPGTRLTVL.

V gene TRBV11-2 combines with J gene TRBJ1-2; D unresolved. Trimming removed 1 base from V and 7 bases from J, with 13 bases in between. The CDR3 loop spans 14 amino acids. Germline lookup yields CDR1 SGHAT and CDR2 FQNNGV. In DNA, the CDR3 is TGTGCCAGCAGCTTAGGGGTCAGCTTCGGTGGCTACACCTTC. Translating it yields CASSLGVSFGGYTF.

The chain couples TRBV18 to TRBJ2-3; D perhaps matches TRBD1 (6 bases). Looked up from germline, CDR1 is KGHSH and CDR2 is LQKENI. This CDR3 contains 14 residues. Trimming removed 0 bases at V and 4 bases at J, with 8 bases between. Here the CDR3 DNA reads TGTGCCAGCTCACCACCCTCAGGGGCAGATACGCAGTATTTT. Protein sequence: CASSPPSGADTQYF.